The subject of this entry is one T cell receptor (beta chain). With 60 Vbeta and 13 Jbeta primers, the PCR was carried out. The repertoire was sequenced with immunoSEQ multiplex PCR; TCRdb's copy has only in-frame clones and lacks some. The sample holds roughly 180,000 clones; about 82% are singletons and the top ten take nearly 2.5%. The data were obtained in a study of cytomegalovirus exposure and HLA in healthy donors. Germline values: CDR1 LNHDA, CDR2 SQIVND (reference sequence). The V and J ends lost 3 bases and 3 bases, in that order; junction bases with no gene match: 2. This CDR3 is built from 13 residues.

Sequenced: PBMCs. The chain joins TRBV19 to TRBJ2-7, with 7 bases matching TRBD1. This clonotype was sampled from a male donor in good health and CMV-seronegative. The CDR3 bases are TGTGCCAGTAGTATCCACAGGGGCTACGAGCAGTACTTC. This gives the protein CASSIHRGYEQYF. The variable domain in full, with the rest retrieved from reference TRBV19 and TRBJ2-7, is DGGITQSPKYLFRKEGQNVTLSCEQNLNHDAMYWYRQDPGQGLRLIYYSQIVNDFQKGDIAEGYSVSREKKESFPLTVTSAQKNPTAFYLCASSIHRGYEQYFGPGTRLTVT.